The 26 T cell receptor beta chains in this list originate from one sample, sequenced in a study of glioma-infiltrating T cells. The iRepertoire nested amplicon-rescue multiplex PCR amplified TCR alpha and beta CDR3s from RNA. Via MiXCR, TCRdb re-called the multiplex PCR reads, giving one row per CDR3 protein. The profile shows about 400,000 distinct CDR3 sequences, 41% of them singletons. Sequencing was performed on glioma tissue, nonneoplastic brain tissue, or PBMCs (not recorded which). All receptors come from a human donor with low-grade glioma or glioblastoma, undergoing nonglioma brain surgery, or in good health (not recorded which).

The table lists this clonotype with a few counts. The chain couples TRBV20-1 to TRBJ2-7, with 7 positions matching TRBD1. J lost 2 bases, V lost 4 bases, and 11 bases had no gene match. Germline CDR1 and CDR2: DFQATT and SNEGSKA (reference sequence). The CDR3 spans 15 residues. The DNA of the CDR3 is TGCAGTGCTACCACTCCCGAGACAGGGACCTACGAGCAGTACTTC. As protein: CSATTPETGTYEQYF.

This chain links TRBV5-4 with TRBJ1-1, with D perhaps matching TRBD1 (6 bases). The CDR3 consists of 16 residues. Trimming pared 0 bases from V and 4 bases from J, leaving 16 bases between. The germline gives CDR1 SGHNT, CDR2 YYREEE (reference sequence). CDR3: CASSLGRGGPRTEAFF. In nucleotides, the CDR3 is TGTGCCAGCAGCTTGGGAAGGGGGGGGCCCCGCACTGAAGCTTTCTTT.

CDR3 sequence reads: CSAFLAGRNGQYF. CDR3 coding DNA: TGCAGTGCTTTCTTAGCGGGAAGGAACGGGCAGTACTTC. The V and J genes are TRBV20-1 and TRBJ2-7; 8 nucleotides line up with TRBD2. With 5 bases clipped from V and 9 bases from J, the junction kept 12 bases outside the gene matches. The CDR3 extends over 13 amino acids. Germline V CDR1 and CDR2: DFQATT, SNEGSKA (reference sequence).

This clonotype was counted between two and nine times. The gene calls are TRBV7-3 and TRBJ1-1; D remains ambiguous. Germline V lookup: CDR1 SGHTA, CDR2 FQGTGA. The CDR3 loop spans 13 amino acids. V lost 5 bases, J lost 1 base, and 8 bases lay in between. CDR3: CASSIDQNTEAFF. The CDR3 DNA is TGTGCCAGCAGCATAGATCAGAACACTGAAGCTTTCTTT.

This clonotype was observed at least ten times. The V call is TRBV6-6, the J call TRBJ1-5; 8 nucleotides align to TRBD1. There are 14 residues in the CDR3. Germline V gene sequence: CDR1 MNHNY, CDR2 SVGAGI (reference sequence). With V trimmed by 2 bases and J by 5 bases, 2 bases remained unmatched. The CDR3 reads CASSYGQGYQPQHF. In DNA, the CDR3 is TGTGCCAGCAGTTACGGACAGGGTTATCAGCCCCAGCATTTT.

A remark on this clonotype: Since a much larger clone is just one base distant, this may be a read error. This CDR3 is missing its conserved last phenylalanine or tryptophan, likely due to a read error. This rearrangement joins TRBV28 to TRBJ2-3; a possible D gene is TRBD1 (5 bases). V was pared by 2 bases and J by 6 bases, with 9 bases between. In germline, CDR1 is MDHEN, CDR2 SYDVKM. The CDR3 covers 13 residues. CDR3 bases: TGTGCCAGCAGTTTACCAGGGCGGGATACGCAGTATCTT. Translating it yields CASSLPGRDTQYL.

A word on this clonotype: Germline and junction disagree at one end, which may indicate a read error. This chain joins TRBV28 and TRBJ2-6; D is uncertain. The length of the CDR3 is 14 residues. Germline V gene data show CDR1 as MDHEN and CDR2 as SYDVKM. The CDR3 loop reads CASSWASGPNVLTF. DNA for the CDR3: TGTGCCAGCAGCTGGGCATCTGGGCCCAACGTCCTTACTTTC.

J is TRBJ2-7 and V is TRBV4-2, with 9 bases lining up with TRBD1. Germline CDR1 is LGHNA and CDR2 is YNFKEQ. Losses at the gene ends were 1 base for V and 1 base for J; bases not matched to a gene: 8. The CDR3 contains 17 residues. The CDR3 sequence is CASSQVQGTGLSYEQYF. The CDR3 nucleotides read TGTGCCAGCAGCCAAGTGCAAGGGACAGGGCTTTCCTACGAGCAGTACTTC.

The V call is TRBV10-3, the J call TRBJ1-2; TRBD1 aligns across 7 bases. Germline V CDR1 and CDR2: ENHRY, SYGVKD. This CDR3 is built from 12 residues. Trimming removed 6 bases from V and 8 bases from J; junction bases left unmatched: 6. The CDR3 region is CAISRQGKGYTF. The CDR3 DNA reads as TGTGCCATCAGCAGACAGGGAAAAGGCTACACCTTC.

This clonotype was found a few times. This chain uses TRBV24-1 with TRBJ1-2; 7 bases map to TRBD1. The trim removed 7 bases at V and 6 bases at J, leaving 4 bases unmatched. The germline V gene has CDR1 KGHDR and CDR2 SFDVKD. This CDR3 comprises 12 residues. Here the CDR3 DNA reads TGTGCCACCAGCACAGGGGTCGATGGCTACACCTTC. Residues: CATSTGVDGYTF.

This sequence joins TRBV18 and TRBJ2-2, with D uncertain. From germline, CDR1 is KGHSH and CDR2 LQKENI. Trimming shortened V by 1 base and J by 4 bases, and 4 bases separated the two germline ends. The CDR3 runs to 13 residues. CDR3 residues: CASSPLSTGELFF. The DNA for the CDR3 is TGTGCCAGCTCACCACTCAGCACCGGGGAGCTGTTTTTT.

A single count supports this clonotype. The chain uses TRBV2 and TRBJ1-1; D is unresolved. This CDR3 spans 13 amino acids. V was cut by 3 bases and J by 2 bases, with 7 bases left in between. Germline V CDR1 and CDR2: SNHLY, FYNNEI. The CDR3, as DNA: TGTGCCAGCAGTGAGGGGATTAACACTGAAGCTTTCTTT. Translated, it gives CASSEGINTEAFF.

This chain uses TRBV20-1 with TRBJ2-1, with 13 nucleotides matching TRBD2. This CDR3 has 15 residues. Germline values: CDR1 DFQATT, CDR2 SNEGSKA (reference sequence). CDR3 protein: CNVLGLAGTYNEQFF. The CDR3 nucleotides are TGCAATGTCCTGGGACTAGCGGGGACCTACAATGAGCAGTTCTTC.

The genes are TRBV2 and TRBJ1-5, with D possibly matching TRBD1 (5 bases). Trimming stripped 3 bases from V and 2 bases from J, with 14 bases between. This CDR3 has 16 amino acids. CDR1 is SNHLY, CDR2 FYNNEI, per germline. In DNA, the CDR3 is TGTGCCAGCAGTGAGATGTCCTTGGGGGGCAATCAGCCCCAGCATTTT. Translated: CASSEMSLGGNQPQHF.

V usage is TRBV4-2 and J usage is TRBJ2-7, with 7 positions matching TRBD2. Per the germline V gene, CDR1 is LGHNA and CDR2 is YNFKEQ. Trimming removed 4 bases from V and 4 bases from J; junction bases left unmatched: 10. The CDR3 has 15 amino acids. CDR3 loop: CASSLLGLIRYEQYF. For the CDR3, the DNA is TGTGCCAGCAGCCTACTGGGACTAATACGATACGAGCAGTACTTC.

The chain recombines TRBV28 with TRBJ2-7, with 7 bases that match TRBD1. CDR3 length equals 14 residues. V gave up 6 bases and J gave up 7 bases; unmatched junction bases: 12. Per the germline V gene, CDR1 is MDHEN and CDR2 is SYDVKM. The CDR3 sequence: CASSPLEGAGEQYF. As DNA, the CDR3 is TGTGCCAGCAGCCCTCTCGAGGGGGCCGGGGAGCAGTACTTC.

There are many counts of this clonotype. This chain uses TRBV6-1 with TRBJ1-2; D remains unclear. Looked up from germline, CDR1 is MNHNS and CDR2 is SASEGT. V was clipped by 6 bases and J by 0 bases, with 5 bases between them. The CDR3 covers 12 residues. In nucleotides, the CDR3 is TGTGCCAGCAGCGACCCTAACTATGGCTACACCTTC. Residues: CASSDPNYGYTF.

At least ten counts were recorded for this clonotype. The J gene is TRBJ1-5, the V gene TRBV15; D ambiguous. Germline V lookup: CDR1 LNHNV, CDR2 YYDKDF (reference sequence). The CDR3 is 13 amino acids. Deletions cut 1 base from V and 1 base from J, with 2 bases between. CDR3 protein: CATSRASNQPQHF. The CDR3 DNA reads as TGTGCCACCAGCAGAGCCAGCAATCAGCCCCAGCATTTT.

This clonotype was seen only a few times. The chain joins TRBV12-3 or TRBV12-4 to TRBJ2-5; D may be TRBD1 or TRBD2 (5 bases each). The CDR3 is 15 residues long. V was cut by 3 bases and J by 1 base, with 12 bases left in between. The CDR3 sequence: CASSLWGLAQETQYF. Written as DNA, the CDR3 is TGTGCCAGCAGTTTGTGGGGGTTAGCCCAAGAGACCCAGTACTTC.

On this clonotype itself: Here the CDR3 omits its conserved ending phenylalanine or tryptophan, so a read error is the likely source. In DNA form, the CDR3 reads TGTGCCATCAGTGAGCAGGCTAACTATGGCTACACCCTC. Translated: CAISEQANYGYTL. V is TRBV10-3 and J is TRBJ1-2; D ambiguous. The V end was cut by 2 bases, the J end by 0 bases, with 4 bases between. The CDR3 has 13 amino acids. Germline V lookup: CDR1 ENHRY, CDR2 SYGVKD.

This clonotype was counted many times. The chain has TRBV20-1 and TRBJ1-1; D is possibly TRBD1 (6 bases). V shed 5 bases and J shed 1 base, with 14 bases lying between them. This CDR3 is 14 amino acids long. The germline CDR1 and CDR2 sequences are DFQATT and SNEGSKA (reference sequence). CDR3 coding DNA: TGCAGTGCTGCCTACTCGGACAGGAACACTGAAGCTTTCTTT. It translates to CSAAYSDRNTEAFF.

A remark on this clonotype: A read error may account for a junction end that differs from germline. The chain is built from TRBV20-1 and TRBJ1-6, with D hard to call. The CDR3 loop spans 14 amino acids. CDR1 DFQATT and CDR2 SNEGSKA come from the germline V gene (reference sequence). DNA for the CDR3: TGCAGTGCTAGAGGGGATTTGGAGAATTCACCCCACCACTTT. As protein: CSARGDLENSPHHF.

In this sample, this clonotype turned up a few times. The V and J genes are TRBV28 and TRBJ2-1; the D is unclear. Germline V gene data show CDR1 as MDHEN and CDR2 as SYDVKM. The CDR3 has 13 amino acids. Trimming left V 4 bases short and J 2 bases short, with 6 bases between. The CDR3 DNA sequence: TGTGCCAGCAGTTCCGGTGCCTACAATGAGCAGTTCTTC. This gives the protein CASSSGAYNEQFF.

This chain uses TRBV3-1 with TRBJ2-7; 7 positions agree with TRBD2. This CDR3 spans 16 amino acids. Trimming at V came to 0 bases and at J to 3 bases, leaving 8 bases not matched to a gene. Germline V gene lookup returns CDR1 LGHDT and CDR2 YNNKEL (reference sequence). This chain's CDR3 is CASSQESSGIGYEQYF. In DNA form, the CDR3 reads TGTGCCAGCAGCCAAGAATCAAGCGGGATTGGCTACGAGCAGTACTTC.

The sample holds many counts of this clonotype. The V gene is TRBV27, the J gene TRBJ1-5; 9 bases are shared with TRBD1. V dropped 5 bases and J dropped 6; count of bases not matched to a gene: 5. The CDR3 extends over 14 amino acids. Germline CDR1 reads MNHEY; CDR2 reads SMNVEV (reference sequence). The CDR3 is CASSGGTGSQPQHF. The CDR3 region has the DNA TGTGCCAGCAGTGGGGGGACAGGGAGTCAGCCCCAGCATTTT.

The sample holds a few counts of this clonotype. The V and J genes are TRBV4-2 and TRBJ1-1; D unresolved. V was cut by 3 bases and J by 1 base, with 12 bases left in between. Germline-derived CDR1 and CDR2 are LGHNA and YNFKEQ. This CDR3 comprises 15 residues. CDR3 region: CASSQIQTENTEAFF. The DNA of the CDR3 is TGTGCCAGCAGCCAGATTCAGACTGAGAACACTGAAGCTTTCTTT.